These T cell receptor beta chains were read from a single sample in a study of OX40 agonist ivuxolimab in advanced cancers. Sequencing used immunoSEQ multiplex PCR; TCRdb keeps in-frame clones, though not all of them. The table records tens of thousands of clones, 86% of them present only once. This specimen was CD4+ or CD8+ T cells sorted from blood, taken in a trial of the OX40 agonist ivuxolimab. Receptors were obtained from an adult with an advanced solid tumor such as melanoma, head and neck, liver or kidney cancer. CDR3s include the opening cysteine and the closing phenylalanine or tryptophan. D genes are given only for firm matches. Not every row has a clone size; where given, it reads once, few, many or a size class.

d_gene,v_gene,j_gene,abundance,CDR3nt,CDR3aa
NA,TRBV19,TRBJ1-3,NA,TGTGCCAGTAGTTACGGAGCTGAGACGGGAAACACCATATATTTT,CASSYGAETGNTIYF
NA,TRBV30,TRBJ2-5,few,TGTGCCTGGAGTGACCGACAGAAAGAGACCCAGTACTTC,CAWSDRQKETQYF
NA,TRBV5-4,TRBJ2-3,NA,TGTGCCAGCAGCTTGGTTTTGTCGGGAACAGATACGCAGTATTTT,CASSLVLSGTDTQYF
NA,TRBV15,TRBJ2-7,NA,TGTGCCACCAGCAGAGGCGGCAGGGGGGGCGAGCAGTACTTC,CATSRGGRGGEQYF
NA,TRBV11-2,TRBJ2-2,NA,TGTGCCAGCAGCCCCACGAACACCGGGGAGCTGTTTTTT,CASSPTNTGELFF
NA,TRBV7-9,TRBJ1-2,NA,TGTGCCAGCAGCTTAGACAGTGGCTATGGCTACACCTTC,CASSLDSGYGYTF
TRBD2,TRBV5-5,TRBJ2-7,NA,TGTGCCAGCAGCTGGAGGACTAGCTCGTACTACGAGCAGTACTTC,CASSWRTSSYYEQYF
NA,TRBV28,TRBJ2-5,once,TGTGCCAGCAGAAATTACAGGGATGGAGAGACCCAGTACTTC,CASRNYRDGETQYF
NA,TRBV7-9,TRBJ2-6,NA,TGTGCCAGCAGCTTGGGGTCTGCTGGGGCCAACGTCCTGACTTTC,CASSLGSAGANVLTF
TRBD1,TRBV7-9,TRBJ1-1,NA,TGTGCCAGCAGCCCGACAGGGGAGGGAACTGAAGCTTTCTTT,CASSPTGEGTEAFF
NA,TRBV7-2,TRBJ1-2,NA,TGTGCCAGCAGCTTAGATCGGGGGCTTCACTATGGCTACACCTTC,CASSLDRGLHYGYTF
TRBD2,TRBV15,TRBJ2-3,NA,TGTGCCACCAGCAGAGGGAGGACTAGCCTCACAGATACGCAGTATTTT,CATSRGRTSLTDTQYF
NA,TRBV7-3,TRBJ2-2,NA,TGTGCCAGCAGCTTAAGTGCAGGGCCGAACACCGGGGAGCTGTTTTTT,CASSLSAGPNTGELFF
TRBD1,TRBV6-5,TRBJ1-2,NA,TGTGCCAGCAGGCCCGGAGGGAGGGGGCATGGCTACACCTTC,CASRPGGRGHGYTF
NA,TRBV27,TRBJ2-1,NA,TGTGCCAGCAGTTTCCGGGCTACCTCCTACAATGAGCAGTTCTTC,CASSFRATSYNEQFF
NA,TRBV6-1,TRBJ1-5,NA,TGTGCCAGCAGTGAAGGGCGTGGGATTAATCAGCCCCAGCATTTT,CASSEGRGINQPQHF
NA,TRBV21-1,TRBJ2-1,NA,TGTGCCAGCAGCAAAGACCGGGATGCCCCGGGACGGACGAACAATGAGCAGTTCTTC,CASSKDRDAPGRTNNEQFF
TRBD1,TRBV18,TRBJ2-3,NA,TGTGCCAGCTCACCACCGGGACAGCCAACAGATACGCAGTATTTT,CASSPPGQPTDTQYF
NA,TRBV6-5,TRBJ2-1,NA,TGTGCCAGCAGTTACGGGGTTTTTAGTGCGGGTGAGCAGTTCTTC,CASSYGVFSAGEQFF
TRBD2,TRBV27,TRBJ2-1,NA,TGTGCCAGCAGTGGGGGTAGCGGGACCGCTCGAAATGAGCAGTTCTTC,CASSGGSGTARNEQFF
TRBD2,TRBV5-1,TRBJ2-1,NA,TGCGCCAGCAGGGCGTATCTAGCGGGAGCCAATGAGCAGTTCTTC,CASRAYLAGANEQFF
NA,TRBV4-1,TRBJ1-2,few,TGCGCCAGCAGCCAAGATGGGTGGGGGGGTGTCTATGGCTACACCTTC,CASSQDGWGGVYGYTF
NA,TRBV10-3,TRBJ2-3,few,TGTGCCATCAGTGAGCAACAGGGTAGCACAGATACGCAGTATTTT,CAISEQQGSTDTQYF
NA,TRBV7-9,TRBJ2-7,few,TGTGCCAGCAGCTTCGACTACGAGCAGTACTTC,CASSFDYEQYF
NA,TRBV28,TRBJ2-7,NA,TGTGCCAGCAGTTTCTTTGGTAACGCCTACGAGCAGTACTTC,CASSFFGNAYEQYF
TRBD2,TRBV28,TRBJ2-7,NA,TGTGCCAGCAGTTATAGCGGGAGTGGAAACTACGAGCAGTACTTC,CASSYSGSGNYEQYF
NA,TRBV18,TRBJ2-7,NA,TGTGCCAGCTCACCTGGATTACCGGGAATCGACGAGCAGTACTTC,CASSPGLPGIDEQYF
TRBD1,TRBV30,TRBJ1-4,NA,TGTGCCTGGCAACCACCGGGACAGCTTAATGAAAAACTGTTTTTT,CAWQPPGQLNEKLFF
TRBD2,TRBV25-1,TRBJ2-3,NA,TGTGCCAGCACCCCGGGACTAGCGGGGGTTACAGATACGCAGTATTTT,CASTPGLAGVTDTQYF
NA,TRBV19,TRBJ1-2,few,TGTGCCAGTACCCCTCGGGGCCTGAACTATGGCTACACCTTC,CASTPRGLNYGYTF
TRBD2,TRBV28,TRBJ2-2,NA,TGTGCCAGCAGTCGACCGATATGGGGATTGAGCGGGAGCGGGGACACCGGGGAGCTGTTTTTT,CASSRPIWGLSGSGDTGELFF
NA,TRBV6-6,TRBJ1-3,NA,TGTGCCAGCAGATCGGACGGAGGGGGCTCTGGAAACACCATATATTTT,CASRSDGGGSGNTIYF
TRBD1,TRBV4-1,TRBJ2-6,NA,TGCGCCAGCAGCCAAGATTTGAATAGGGACAGGAAGGCTGGGGCCAACGTCCTGACTTTC,CASSQDLNRDRKAGANVLTF
NA,TRBV6-1,TRBJ2-6,NA,TGTGCCAGTATTCAGGGGTCTGGGGCCAACGTCCTGACTTTC,CASIQGSGANVLTF
TRBD1,TRBV5-4,TRBJ1-2,NA,TGTGCCAGCAGCTTAGGACAGGGACTTTTGAATGGCTACACCTTC,CASSLGQGLLNGYTF
TRBD2,TRBV28,TRBJ2-7,medium-sized,TGTGCCAGCAGAACTAGCGGGCCCCTTTACGAGCAGTACTTC,CASRTSGPLYEQYF
TRBD1,TRBV5-1,TRBJ2-2,NA,TGCGCCAGCGAGGAGGGACAGGGCTCCACCGGGGAGCTGTTTTTT,CASEEGQGSTGELFF
TRBD1,TRBV7-2,TRBJ2-1,NA,TGTGCCAGCAGCTTGGCAGGGGGCCCCTACAATGAGCAGTTCTTC,CASSLAGGPYNEQFF
TRBD2,TRBV30,TRBJ2-5,NA,TGTGCCTGGAGGACTAGCGGGAGCTTCGGGACCCAGTACTTC,CAWRTSGSFGTQYF
NA,TRBV6-1,TRBJ1-2,NA,TGTGCCAGCAGTACCAACAGGGATAACTATGGCTACACCTTC,CASSTNRDNYGYTF
NA,TRBV19,TRBJ2-2,NA,TGTGCCTCCTCCGACGGGGGTGCGAACACCGGGGAGCTGTTTTTT,CASSDGGANTGELFF
TRBD2,TRBV5-4,TRBJ2-7,once,TGTGCCAGCAGCGACGCGGGGGGTACGTGGGCGGGCCCCTACGAGCAGTACTTC,CASSDAGGTWAGPYEQYF
NA,TRBV18,TRBJ1-1,once,TGTGCCAGCTCACCCCGGACGGGGATGAACACTGAAGCTTTCTTT,CASSPRTGMNTEAFF
NA,TRBV4-1,TRBJ2-3,NA,TGCGCCAGCAGCCAAGACGCAGGAGATACGCAGTATTTT,CASSQDAGDTQYF
TRBD1,TRBV15,TRBJ2-7,NA,TGTGCCACCAGCAGAGATAGGACAGGCTACGAGCAGTACTTC,CATSRDRTGYEQYF
NA,TRBV5-1,TRBJ2-7,NA,TGCGCCAGCAGACAGGGTCCCCCTGCCGAGCAGTACTTC,CASRQGPPAEQYF
NA,TRBV10-3,TRBJ2-1,NA,TGTGCCATCAGTCCTCTTGATAGCGGACACAATGAGCAGTTCTTC,CAISPLDSGHNEQFF
NA,TRBV28,TRBJ1-1,NA,TGTGCCAGCAGTACACTAACGGTGGGGTTTATCACTGAAGCTTTCTTT,CASSTLTVGFITEAFF
TRBD2,TRBV7-2,TRBJ2-3,NA,TGTGCCAGCAGCGGGTCGACTAGCGGAAGCACGCAGTATTTT,CASSGSTSGSTQYF
TRBD1,TRBV27,TRBJ2-3,NA,TGTGCCAGCAGCTTCAGGGGGTCGGTAGATACGCAGTATTTT,CASSFRGSVDTQYF
NA,TRBV27,TRBJ1-2,NA,TGTGCCAGCAGTTTCGTGTGGGGGGCAGACTATGGCTACACCTTC,CASSFVWGADYGYTF
NA,TRBV5-6,TRBJ1-1,once,TGTGCCAGCAGCTTGGTGCGGGGAGGGAACACTGAAGCTTTCTTT,CASSLVRGGNTEAFF
NA,TRBV5-6,TRBJ2-1,NA,TGTGCCAGCAGCTTTGACCAGGACAATGAGCAGTTCTTC,CASSFDQDNEQFF
TRBD2,TRBV27,TRBJ2-1,few,TGTGCCAGCAGTTTGGGGGGGGGAGGAAGGTACAATGAGCAGTTCTTC,CASSLGGGGRYNEQFF
NA,TRBV5-5,TRBJ1-1,NA,TGTGCCAGCAGCGGACAGTTCATGAACACTGAAGCTTTCTTT,CASSGQFMNTEAFF
TRBD1,TRBV27,TRBJ2-7,NA,TGTGCCAGCAGTTTAGACGGACAGGGATTCCAGCAGTACTTC,CASSLDGQGFQQYF
TRBD2,TRBV29-1,TRBJ2-1,NA,TGCAGCGTCCTGCGGGGGAGCTCCTACAATGAGCAGTTCTTC,CSVLRGSSYNEQFF
TRBD1,TRBV5-1,TRBJ2-7,NA,TGCGCCAGCAGCTTTAACCCGACAGGGAACTACGAGCAGTACTTC,CASSFNPTGNYEQYF